This T cell receptor (beta chain) was recorded in a study of cytomegalovirus exposure and HLA in healthy donors. Study findings and constraints: Immune exposure was documented only through CMV serostatus. Researchers counted around 150 TCR beta chains as cytomegalovirus-associated.

Both 60 Vbeta primers and 13 Jbeta primers went into the PCR. Sequencing was performed with immunoSEQ multiplex PCR; in TCRdb, only in-frame clones are kept and a portion is missing. Of around 61,000 clones listed, about four fifths were seen once; the top ten hold roughly 1.8%. This CDR3 is built from 15 residues. The J segment lost 2 bases and the V segment lost 10 bases, leaving 9 bases of the junction unmatched. Looked up from germline, CDR1 is MNHNS and CDR2 is SASEGT. Comments on this clone: Antigen unknown.

The chain links TRBV6-1 to TRBJ2-1; 9 bases line up with TRBD2. Input material: PBMCs. This TCR derives from a man between 40 and 49 years old in good health and CMV-seronegative. The CDR3: CATGRGGSTYNEQFF. The CDR3 DNA is TGTGCCACCGGGCGGGGGGGAAGCACCTACAATGAGCAGTTCTTC.